The 23 T cell receptor beta chains presented below share a single source sample, sequenced in a study of identical twins. TCRdb reprocessed the 5' RACE reads with MiXCR, giving one entry per CDR3 protein. The data hold 310,000 or so distinct CDR3 sequences, with less than 9.5% observed a single time. These sequences were also reported in another study, on yellow fever vaccine responses in identical twins.

The sequenced sample was CD8+ T cells sorted from blood. These receptors originate from a young woman in good health.

There are a few counts of this clonotype. The CDR3 here is CASSEWVDTQYF. As DNA, the CDR3 is TGTGCCAGCAGTGAATGGGTTGATACGCAGTATTTT. The chain links TRBV2 to TRBJ2-3; D is unresolved. V lost 2 bases and J 6 bases, leaving 6 bases between the germline ends. Looked up from germline, CDR1 is SNHLY and CDR2 is FYNNEI. The CDR3 consists of 12 residues.

Ten or more counts support this clonotype. CDR3 in amino acids: CSVVRDTSYEQYF. CDR3 nucleotide sequence: TGCAGCGTCGTCAGGGACACCTCCTACGAGCAGTACTTC. The rearrangement joins TRBV29-1 to TRBJ2-7, with D perhaps TRBD1 (6 bases). The CDR3 length is 13 residues. The V gene lost 6 bases and the J gene lost 0 bases, with 12 bases spanning the gap. Germline V lookup: CDR1 SQVTM, CDR2 ANQGSEA.

This clonotype was detected many times. The chain is built from TRBV7-9 and TRBJ1-6; no firm D call. CDR3 length equals 14 residues. Per the germline V gene, CDR1 is SEHNR and CDR2 is FQNEAQ (reference sequence). Trimming removed 1 base at V and 10 bases at J, with 11 bases between. The CDR3 coding sequence is TGTGCCAGCAGCTTAGAAGAAGGGAGATCACCCCTCCACTTT. It encodes CASSLEEGRSPLHF.

In its sample, this clonotype was seen a few times. The chain uses TRBV27 and TRBJ2-7; D gene ambiguous. Trimming took off 5 bases at V and 1 base at J, with 9 bases between the two ends. The CDR3 consists of 13 residues. The V gene's germline CDR1 is MNHEY and CDR2 SMNVEV (reference sequence). CDR3: CASSNGPSYEQYF. In nucleotides, the CDR3 is TGTGCCAGCAGTAACGGACCTTCCTACGAGCAGTACTTC.

J is TRBJ2-1 and V is TRBV4-3; D possibly corresponds to TRBD2 (7 bases). This CDR3 is built from 19 residues. Germline V CDR1 and CDR2: LGHNA, YSLEER. The germline V and J ends were trimmed by 0 bases and 0 bases, with 18 bases remaining between them. CDR3 DNA: TGCGCCAGCAGCCAAGAGAGTACGGGGGGCGTCAGCTCCTACAATGAGCAGTTCTTC. Translated: CASSQESTGGVSSYNEQFF.

This clonotype was recorded many times. This chain uses TRBV29-1 with TRBJ2-1; TRBD2 matches 15 bases. CDR1 and CDR2 (germline): SQVTM, ANQGSEA. The CDR3 runs 16 residues. J was trimmed by 7 bases and V by 2 bases; bases with no gene match: 6. The CDR3 DNA is TGCAGCGTTGAACCTCACGGGACTAGCGGGAGGAATGAGCAGTTCTTC. Translating gives CSVEPHGTSGRNEQFF.

Many counts were recorded for this clonotype. The rearrangement uses TRBV7-2 and TRBJ2-1; D is uncertain. CDR1 and CDR2 (germline): SGHTA, FQGNSA. This CDR3 spans 15 amino acids. V lost 4 bases, J lost 3 bases, and 13 bases lay in between. CDR3 sequence (DNA): TGTGCCAGCAGCTCCCGTGTAGTCGGCTACAATGAGCAGTTCTTC. As protein: CASSSRVVGYNEQFF.

V and J are TRBV27 and TRBJ1-6; D ambiguous. This CDR3 spans 15 amino acids. The germline V gene has CDR1 MNHEY and CDR2 SMNVEV (reference sequence). V was cut by 5 bases and J by 9 bases, with 17 bases left in between. The CDR3 is CASSPNSLPFSPLHF. The CDR3 nucleotides are TGTGCCAGCAGTCCAAACAGCCTCCCGTTTTCACCCCTCCACTTT.

At least ten counts were recorded for this clonotype. The chain has TRBV4-3 and TRBJ2-7; D possibly corresponds to TRBD2 (6 bases). V lost 3 bases to trimming and J lost 4 bases, with 19 bases between them. The CDR3 covers 16 residues. Per germline, CDR1 LGHNA and CDR2 YSLEER. The CDR3 sequence: CASSHQTSLFVYEQYF. The CDR3 region has the DNA TGCGCCAGCAGCCACCAGACTAGTCTTTTCGTGTACGAGCAGTACTTC.

The chain joins TRBV6-5 to TRBJ2-1; TRBD2 matches 11 bases. This CDR3 is 12 amino acids long. The J segment lost 16 bases and the V segment lost 5 bases, leaving 7 bases of the junction unmatched. Germline values: CDR1 MNHEY, CDR2 SVGAGI. The CDR3 coding sequence is TGTGCCAGCAGTAGCTTAGCGGGGGGGAGTTTCTTC. It is translated as CASSSLAGGSFF.

In its sample, this clonotype was seen a few times. The chain couples TRBV10-3 to TRBJ2-7; D not certain. The CDR3 totals 11 residues. Per germline, CDR1 ENHRY and CDR2 SYGVKD. V shed 7 bases and J shed 0 bases, with 4 bases lying between them. CDR3 DNA: TGTGCCATCAAGGACTCCTACGAGCAGTACTTC. Its protein is CAIKDSYEQYF.

In this sample, this clonotype turned up many times. This chain connects TRBV5-1 to TRBJ2-1; 13 nucleotides align to TRBD2. CDR3 size: 16 residues. CDR1 and CDR2 (germline): SGHRS, YFSETQ. V lost 4 bases to trimming and J lost 8 bases; unmatched junction nucleotides: 9. The CDR3 coding sequence is TGCGCCAGCAGCCACGGACTAGCGGGGGTATTAGATGAGCAGTTCTTC. This codes for CASSHGLAGVLDEQFF.

This chain joins TRBV6-1 and TRBJ2-7, with D possibly matching TRBD1 (6 bases). Germline lookup yields CDR1 MNHNS and CDR2 SASEGT. V was pared by 5 bases and J by 0 bases, with 11 bases between. CDR3 size: 14 residues. The CDR3 region is CASSPLGASYEQYF. Written as DNA, the CDR3 is TGTGCCAGCAGTCCCTTGGGGGCCTCCTACGAGCAGTACTTC.

This clonotype was counted many times. The V and J genes are TRBV6-5 and TRBJ1-4; D gene ambiguous. V lost 4 bases and J lost 4, with 10 bases in between. The CDR3 loop spans 14 amino acids. Germline assignment: CDR1 MNHEY and CDR2 SVGAGI. CDR3: CASSFGRSNEKLFF. The CDR3 coding sequence is TGTGCCAGCAGTTTCGGACGGAGTAATGAAAAACTGTTTTTT.

This clonotype was seen only a few times. This rearrangement joins TRBV2 to TRBJ2-3; D uncertain. CDR1 is SNHLY, CDR2 FYNNEI, per germline. The CDR3 is made up of 15 amino acids. Trimming cost V 0 bases and J 6 bases, with 13 bases left between them. The CDR3 nucleotides read TGTGCCAGCAGTGAAGCGCGGATAGTAGGGGATACGCAGTATTTT. As protein: CASSEARIVGDTQYF.

The table lists this clonotype with a count of one. The genes are TRBV7-9 and TRBJ2-7; 9 bases fit TRBD1. The trim removed 2 bases at V and 1 base at J, leaving 3 bases unmatched. This CDR3 is 15 amino acids long. Germline values: CDR1 SEHNR, CDR2 FQNEAQ (reference sequence). This CDR3 reads CASSLNDRGSYEQYF. CDR3 nucleotide sequence: TGTGCCAGCAGCTTAAATGACAGGGGGTCCTACGAGCAGTACTTC.

The chain has TRBV20-1 and TRBJ2-3, with D uncertain. From germline, CDR1 is DFQATT and CDR2 SNEGSKA (reference sequence). V was clipped by 2 bases and J by 0 bases, with 12 bases between them. CDR3 length equals 15 residues. The CDR3 DNA reads as TGCAGTGCTAGATCCGTGGGCGTCAGCACAGATACGCAGTATTTT. It translates to CSARSVGVSTDTQYF.

There are many counts of this clonotype. V usage is TRBV12-3 or TRBV12-4 and J usage is TRBJ2-7; D not resolved. The CDR3 consists of 12 residues. Trimming left V 3 bases short and J 5 bases short, with 8 bases between. The chain's CDR3 is CASSFGINEQYF. The DNA for the CDR3 is TGTGCCAGCAGTTTTGGGATCAACGAGCAGTACTTC.

This clonotype was observed many times. This chain's CDR3 is CSVELSLGGSLSEQFF. The CDR3 coding sequence is TGCAGCGTTGAACTGTCTCTCGGCGGGAGTTTGAGTGAGCAGTTCTTC. This chain connects TRBV29-1 to TRBJ2-1; TRBD2 aligns across 7 bases. J lost 9 bases, V lost 2 bases, and 16 bases had no gene match. The CDR3 is 16 residues long. Per the germline V gene, CDR1 is SQVTM and CDR2 is ANQGSEA.

The chain has TRBV13 and TRBJ2-1, with 8 bases that match TRBD2. The J segment lost 9 bases and the V segment lost 6 bases, leaving 13 bases of the junction unmatched. Looked up from germline, CDR1 is PRHDT and CDR2 is FYEKMQ (reference sequence). The length of the CDR3 is 15 residues. The CDR3 DNA follows: TGTGCCAGCAGTAGGCCGGGGGGGCCTAGGGGTGAGCAGTTCTTC. Protein product: CASSRPGGPRGEQFF. Filled out from reference TRBV13 and TRBJ2-1, the complete variable domain reads AAGVIQSPRHLIKEKRETATLKCYPIPRHDTVYWYQQGPGQDPQFLISFYEKMQSDKGSIPDRFSAQQFSDYHSELNMSSLELGDSALYFCASSRPGGPRGEQFFGPGTRLTVL.

This clonotype was detected ten times or more. The CDR3 DNA sequence: TGCAGTGCTAGTCCCAGCGGGAGGGAGGTGGAGACCCAGTACTTC. This sequence encodes CSASPSGREVETQYF. The V gene is TRBV20-1, the J gene TRBJ2-5; the match to TRBD2 covers 10 bases. CDR1 DFQATT and CDR2 SNEGSKA come from the germline V gene (reference sequence). This CDR3 is built from 15 residues. V trimming: 3 bases; J trimming: 5 bases; junction bases outside the gene matches: 9.

This clonotype was seen many times. V is TRBV6-4 and J is TRBJ2-5; 11 bases are a match to TRBD1. The ends lost 6 bases at V and 2 bases at J; junction bases unmatched: 5. In germline, CDR1 is MRHNA, CDR2 SNTAGT. This CDR3 comprises 15 residues. CDR3 sequence: CASSAGTGGQETQYF. CDR3 nucleotide sequence: TGTGCCAGCAGCGCCGGGACAGGGGGACAAGAGACCCAGTACTTC.

The chain joins TRBV4-3 to TRBJ2-7, with a weak D call TRBD1 (5 bases). Trimming shortened V by 0 bases and J by 1 base, and 13 bases separated the two germline ends. CDR1 is LGHNA, CDR2 YSLEER, per germline. CDR3 size: 16 residues. The CDR3 here is CASSQDIETASYEQYF. The CDR3 DNA follows: TGCGCCAGCAGCCAAGATATAGAGACAGCATCCTACGAGCAGTACTTC.